The clone carrying this TCR beta chain has only a few counts. What it recognizes is unknown. Primers used in a second PCR of roughly 6 to 12 cycles were a sample-barcoded 5' primer and a J-beta primer mix. From the 5' RACE reads, TCRdb called clonotypes with MiXCR, one entry per CDR3 protein. There are about 700,000 distinct CDR3 sequences in the sample; approximately 31% occur only once, and approximately 15% lies in the top ten. These data belong to a study of blood T cells in healthy people across ages. Germline V CDR1 and CDR2: KGHSH, LQKENI. The length of the CDR3 is 14 residues. Deletions cut 6 bases from V and 2 bases from J, with 13 bases between. Study results and limitations: Observed TCR beta diversity per million T cells went down as age went up. This fall followed a roughly linear course with age. The study lacked donor CMV status, which possibly confounded expanded clonotype changes.

Sequences were obtained from blood. The receptor was derived from a woman older than 75 in good health. The chain is built from TRBV18 and TRBJ1-2, with TRBD1 as a possible D gene (5 bases). This CDR3 is CASSPATVNYGYTF. CDR3 nucleotide sequence: TGTGCCAGCTCTCCGGCGACAGTCAACTATGGCTACACCTTC.